The clone carrying this T cell receptor (beta chain) was observed at least ten times. What it binds is not known. Each CDR3 protein is one row after TCRdb ran MiXCR on the 5' RACE reads. The table has 200,000 to 300,000 distinct CDR3 sequences, more than 20% seen once. This sample is drawn from a study of CD8 T cells in ankylosing spondylitis. Whole-study findings and limits: Several highly homologous variants made up a TCR beta motif, and this motif appeared characteristic of ankylosing spondylitis blood. The authors reported significant enrichment of disease-linked clones in matched ankylosing spondylitis synovial fluid. Clones that were linked to disease were CD8+ and were relatively rare in peripheral blood.

Germline trimming cut 2 bases from V and 9 bases from J; bases unmatched to any gene: 7. Germline loops: CDR1 DFQATT, CDR2 SNEGSKA (reference sequence). The CDR3 has 14 residues. The chain links TRBV20-1 to TRBJ2-2; 9 bases are shared with TRBD2. This sequence was found in a male donor with ankylosing spondylitis or in good health (not recorded which). The sample taken for sequencing was blood, either unsorted or a sorted T cell fraction (not recorded which). Here the CDR3 reads CSARPSGVTWELFF. CDR3 coding DNA: TGCAGTGCTAGACCTAGCGGGGTTACCTGGGAGCTGTTTTTT.